This entry lists 27 T cell receptor beta chains sequenced from one sample in a study of persistence of HIV-infected CD4 T cells. This was the immunoSEQ version 4 assay in survey mode. Generated by immunoSEQ multiplex PCR, the TCRdb table keeps only in-frame clones and is missing some. The sample carries about 46,000 clones, 85% to 90% recorded once. Cells were stimulated nonspecifically with anti-CD3/anti-CD28 magnetic beads. Responding CD4+ T cells were sorted by upregulation of both CD40 ligand and CD69. No antigen has been identified for these receptors. The sequenced sample was CD4+ T cells sorted from PBMCs after roughly 19-hour stimulation, obtained from a patient who received antiretroviral therapy. The receptors come from an adult woman with HIV who was CMV-seropositive.

V is TRBV12-3 or TRBV12-4 and J is TRBJ1-1, with a weak D call TRBD1 (5 bases). The CDR3 consists of 13 residues. V was clipped by 5 bases and J by 4 bases, with 11 bases between them. Here the CDR3 reads CASSTGPITEAFF. The CDR3 nucleotides are TGTGCCAGCAGTACGGGACCGATCACTGAAGCTTTCTTT.

The chain has TRBV19 and TRBJ1-5; D is ambiguous. Germline V CDR1 and CDR2: LNHDA, SQIVND (reference sequence). The CDR3 runs 15 residues. V shed 1 base and J shed 10 bases, with 17 bases lying between them. The CDR3 DNA is TGTGCCAGTAGTATAGTCCAGCCCAAATCAGAACCCCAGCATTTT. This codes for CASSIVQPKSEPQHF.

The chain joins TRBV23-1 to TRBJ1-2; TRBD1 aligns across 9 bases. TRBV23-1 is reported as an ORF; its role is uncertain. The CDR3 covers 12 residues. With 9 bases clipped from V and 2 bases from J, the junction kept 1 base outside the gene matches. The CDR3 DNA sequence: TGCGCCAGAGGACAGGGGAACTATGGCTACACCTTC. It specifies CARGQGNYGYTF.

This clone was seen a few times. This chain uses TRBV24-1 with TRBJ1-4; D is perhaps TRBD1 (6 bases). Germline V CDR1 and CDR2: KGHDR, SFDVKD. V lost 4 bases to trimming and J lost 8 bases, with 10 bases between them. The CDR3 extends over 13 amino acids. In nucleotides, the CDR3 is TGTGCCACCAGTGACGCAGGGGAAGAAAAACTGTTTTTT. Translating gives CATSDAGEEKLFF.

The chain carries TRBV9 and TRBJ2-5, with 12 bases fitting TRBD2. Germline-derived CDR1 and CDR2 are SGDLS and YYNGEE. The V and J ends lost 4 bases and 4 bases, in that order; junction bases with no gene match: 14. The CDR3 sequence is 18 residues long. CDR3 region: CASSPGRLAGADGETQYF. The DNA for the CDR3 is TGTGCCAGCAGCCCAGGCAGACTAGCGGGGGCCGACGGAGAGACCCAGTACTTC.

The V gene is TRBV19, the J gene TRBJ2-7, with D hard to call. Trimming pared 5 bases from V and 2 bases from J, leaving 16 bases between. The germline gives CDR1 LNHDA, CDR2 SQIVND (reference sequence). The CDR3 is made up of 15 amino acids. DNA for the CDR3: TGTGCCAGTAGTCTCTACGACGGTGGGCCCTACGAGCAGTACTTC. It is translated as CASSLYDGGPYEQYF.

The CDR3 is CAWSLGTGVRGYTF. The CDR3 DNA reads TGTGCCTGGAGTCTTGGGACAGGGGTGCGTGGCTACACCTTC. This sequence joins TRBV30 and TRBJ1-2; 10 bases agree with TRBD1. This CDR3 spans 14 amino acids. In germline, CDR1 is GTSNPN, CDR2 SVGIG (reference sequence). V was clipped by 2 bases and J by 7 bases; unmatched bases: 7.

The V gene is TRBV2, the J gene TRBJ1-5, with TRBD1 matching over 7 bases. CDR1 SNHLY and CDR2 FYNNEI come from the germline V gene. Trimming at V came to 5 bases and at J to 0 bases, leaving 7 bases not matched to a gene. The CDR3 totals 16 residues. The CDR3 DNA reads TGTGCCAGCAGTCCAGCGGGGACAGTTAGCAATCAGCCCCAGCATTTT. Translation: CASSPAGTVSNQPQHF. Variable domain in full (rest from reference TRBV2 and TRBJ1-5): EPEVTQTPSHQVTQMGQEVILRCVPISNHLYFYWYRQILGQKVEFLVSFYNNEISEKSEIFDDQFSVERPDGSNFTLKIRSTKLEDSAMYFCASSPAGTVSNQPQHFGDGTRLSIL.

The J gene is TRBJ1-2, the V gene TRBV3-1 (or the pseudogene TRBV3-2), with 12 bases lining up with TRBD1. The CDR3 runs 15 residues. In germline, CDR1 is LGHDT, CDR2 YNNKEL (reference sequence). The junction had 10 bases not matched to a gene; V was cut back by 5 bases and J by 9 bases. CDR3 DNA: TGTGCCAGCAGCACGAGTTCCGGGACAGGGGGCAGCTACACCTTC. Translated, it gives CASSTSSGTGGSYTF.

The chain uses TRBV5-6 and TRBJ1-1; TRBD1 might be the D (5 bases). V was pared by 6 bases and J by 0 bases, with 24 bases between. Germline V CDR1 and CDR2: SGHDT, YYEEEE. The CDR3 extends over 18 amino acids. The CDR3 coding sequence is TGTGCCAGCAACTTTCGGAGACAGAACCTTATCATGAACACTGAAGCTTTCTTT. It codes for CASNFRRQNLIMNTEAFF.

This clone was observed a single time. The same CDR3 arises from other DNA sequences in this sample as well. The chain uses TRBV6-5 and TRBJ1-1; D unresolved. The CDR3 is 11 residues long. Germline-derived CDR1 and CDR2 are MNHEY and SVGAGI. V was clipped by 2 bases and J by 11 bases, with 9 bases between them. The CDR3 region is CASSYRERAFF. The CDR3 coding sequence is TGTGCCAGCAGTTACAGGGAGAGGGCTTTCTTT.

In this sample, this clone turned up once. V usage is TRBV19 and J usage is TRBJ1-5; 7 positions match TRBD1. The V gene's germline CDR1 is LNHDA and CDR2 SQIVND (reference sequence). After removal of 7 bases from V and 3 bases from J, the junction contained 6 bases not matched to a gene. This CDR3 has 14 amino acids. CDR3 in DNA: TGTGCCAGTACCCGACAGGGTGACAATCAGCCCCAGCATTTT. Amino acid sequence: CASTRQGDNQPQHF.

The J gene is TRBJ1-1, the V gene TRBV6-5; TRBD1 is a possible D gene (6 bases). Germline CDR1 MNHEY, CDR2 SVGAGI. The V end lost 8 bases, the J end lost 5 bases, and 15 bases lay between the germline ends. The CDR3 is 13 residues long. CDR3 loop: CASRRGRGTEAFF. The CDR3 nucleotides are TGTGCCAGCCGTCGGGGGCGGGGGACTGAAGCTTTCTTT.

V usage is TRBV5-6 and J usage is TRBJ1-1; 8 positions match TRBD1. The CDR3 covers 15 residues. V was clipped by 0 bases and J by 5 bases; unmatched bases: 6. Germline assignment: CDR1 SGHDT and CDR2 YYEEEE. CDR3 protein: CASSLVAGGGTEAFF. The CDR3, as DNA: TGTGCCAGCAGCTTGGTGGCAGGGGGCGGAACTGAAGCTTTCTTT. The variable domain in full, completed from reference TRBV5-6 and TRBJ1-1, reads DAGVTQSPTHLIKTRGQQVTLRCSPKSGHDTVSWYQQALGQGPQFIFQYYEEEERQRGNFPDRFSGHQFPNYSSELNVNALLLGDSALYLCASSLVAGGGTEAFFGQGTRLTVV.

The V call is TRBV15, the J call TRBJ1-2; TRBD1 matches 9 bases. Trimming cost V 2 bases and J 8 bases; bases outside gene matches: 12. The CDR3 extends over 16 amino acids. Germline V CDR1 and CDR2: LNHNV, YYDKDF (reference sequence). This chain's CDR3 is CATSRSPGQGFEGYTF. Here the CDR3 DNA reads TGTGCCACCAGCAGATCACCGGGACAGGGATTTGAAGGCTACACCTTC.

This clone was picked up one time. The V call is TRBV18, the J call TRBJ1-4; a possible D gene is TRBD1 (5 bases). This CDR3 is built from 17 residues. V was shortened by 3 bases and J by 0 bases, with 14 bases between the two germline ends. Germline V gives CDR1 KGHSH, CDR2 LQKENI. CDR3 nucleotide sequence: TGTGCCAGCTCACCGGGGGTGGGTTCCGCAACTAATGAAAAACTGTTTTTT. It is translated as CASSPGVGSATNEKLFF.

The chain joins TRBV6-6 to TRBJ1-1, with 8 bases fitting TRBD1. With V trimmed by 5 bases and J by 5 bases, 10 bases remained unmatched. CDR3 size: 15 residues. Germline CDR1 and CDR2: MNHNY and SVGAGI (reference sequence). The CDR3 DNA is TGTGCCAGCAGTCTCCGCGGACAGGGACGAACTGAAGCTTTCTTT. It encodes CASSLRGQGRTEAFF.

This clone has just one count. The DNA of the CDR3 is TGTGCCACCAGCAGAGATAGTTTGGGACAGGGAGTACAGCCCCAGCATTTT. It translates to CATSRDSLGQGVQPQHF. The chain has TRBV15 and TRBJ1-5; the match to TRBD1 covers 9 bases. Germline V gene lookup returns CDR1 LNHNV and CDR2 YYDKDF (reference sequence). V lost 0 bases to trimming and J lost 7 bases; unmatched junction nucleotides: 10. This CDR3 is 17 amino acids long.

This chain links TRBV7-8 with TRBJ1-2; 8 bases align to TRBD1. Germline assignment: CDR1 SGHVS and CDR2 FQNEAQ. CDR3 length: 17 amino acids. The V gene end was trimmed by 5 bases and the J gene end by 0 bases; junction bases not matched to a gene: 11. The CDR3 nucleotides are TGTGCCAGCAGCCAAGGGGGAGGGACAGGCTCTAACTATGGCTACACCTTC. Its protein product is CASSQGGGTGSNYGYTF.

This sequence joins TRBV27 and TRBJ2-5, with 11 bases lining up with TRBD2. The J segment lost 7 bases and the V segment lost 5 bases, leaving 3 bases of the junction unmatched. The CDR3 is 13 amino acids. Germline V CDR1 and CDR2: MNHEY, SMNVEV (reference sequence). CDR3 DNA: TGTGCCAGCAGTACTAGCGGGAGCGGGACCCAGTACTTC. Translated: CASSTSGSGTQYF.

The chain carries TRBV20-1 and TRBJ2-1; the match to TRBD2 covers 10 bases. In germline, CDR1 is DFQATT, CDR2 SNEGSKA (reference sequence). This CDR3 spans 16 amino acids. Trimming took 3 bases from V and 7 from J; bases not matched to a gene: 12. The CDR3 DNA sequence: TGCAGTGCTAGTCTGGGGGGGCTAGCGGGAGCTAATGAGCAGTTCTTC. This sequence encodes CSASLGGLAGANEQFF.

This rearrangement joins TRBV27 to TRBJ2-7; 8 nucleotides line up with TRBD2. The length of the CDR3 is 14 residues. Per the germline V gene, CDR1 is MNHEY and CDR2 is SMNVEV (reference sequence). V was pared by 5 bases and J by 7 bases, with 10 bases of the junction left unmatched. CDR3 in amino acids: CASSSFSGADEQYF. The DNA of the CDR3 is TGTGCCAGCAGTAGCTTTAGCGGGGCTGATGAGCAGTACTTC.

The chain uses TRBV7-8 and TRBJ2-3; 12 bases line up with TRBD1. Germline CDR1 is SGHVS and CDR2 is FQNEAQ. The J segment lost 2 bases and the V segment lost 3 bases, leaving 12 bases of the junction unmatched. This CDR3 region has 19 residues. In DNA, the CDR3 is TGTGCCAGCAGCTTCGCCCCGGGACAGGGGGCCATTTCCACAGATACGCAGTATTTT. It translates to CASSFAPGQGAISTDTQYF.

V gene TRBV18 combines with J gene TRBJ2-1; D ambiguous. The V gene's germline CDR1 is KGHSH and CDR2 LQKENI. The V end lost 1 base, the J end lost 13 bases, and 14 bases lay between the germline ends. This CDR3 contains 13 residues. CDR3 bases: TGTGCCAGCTCACCACTGGCAGGCACCCCCCAGTTCTTC. Residues: CASSPLAGTPQFF.

The rearrangement uses TRBV5-1 and TRBJ1-2, with a possible D match to TRBD1 (6 bases). The germline V gene has CDR1 SGHRS and CDR2 YFSETQ. CDR3 size: 13 residues. Trimming left V 5 bases short and J 6 bases short, with 14 bases between. The CDR3 protein is CASRKDRIDGYTF. CDR3 in DNA: TGCGCCAGCAGGAAAGACAGGATCGATGGCTACACCTTC. The full variable domain, in which reference TRBV5-1 and TRBJ1-2 provide the parts outside the CDR3, is KAGVTQTPRYLIKTRGQQVTLSCSPISGHRSVSWYQQTPGQGLQFLFEYFSETQRNKGNFPGRFSGRQFSNSRSEMNVSTLELGDSALYLCASRKDRIDGYTFGSGTRLTVV.

V is TRBV5-1 and J is TRBJ1-2, with a tentative D call TRBD1 (5 bases). The V end lost 1 base, the J end lost 7 bases, and 17 bases lay between the germline ends. Per germline, CDR1 SGHRS and CDR2 YFSETQ. CDR3 size: 15 residues. The CDR3 nucleotides read TGCGCCAGCAGCTTGAATCAAATGGGGCAAAGTGGCTACACCTTC. Encoded protein: CASSLNQMGQSGYTF.

The J gene is TRBJ1-6, the V gene TRBV10-3; TRBD1 is a possible D gene (5 bases). CDR1 is ENHRY, CDR2 SYGVKD, per germline. Deletions cut 5 bases from V and 8 bases from J, with 16 bases between. The CDR3 runs to 15 residues. In DNA, the CDR3 is TGTGCCATCAGTCCGGGAGGGGCGATTGATTCACCCCTCCACTTT. Translation gives CAISPGGAIDSPLHF.